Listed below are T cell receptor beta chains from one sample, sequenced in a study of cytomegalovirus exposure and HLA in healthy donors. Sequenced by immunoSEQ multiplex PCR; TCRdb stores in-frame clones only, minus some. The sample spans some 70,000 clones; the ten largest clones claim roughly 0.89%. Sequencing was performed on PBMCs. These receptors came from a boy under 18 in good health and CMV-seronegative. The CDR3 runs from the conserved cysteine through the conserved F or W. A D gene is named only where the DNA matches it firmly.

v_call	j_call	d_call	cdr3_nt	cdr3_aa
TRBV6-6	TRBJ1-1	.	TGTGCCAGCAGCCATGACAGTATGAACACTGAAGCTTTCTTT	CASSHDSMNTEAFF
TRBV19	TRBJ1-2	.	TGTGCCAGTAGCCTCCCGGGGGTAGACTATGGCTACACCTTC	CASSLPGVDYGYTF
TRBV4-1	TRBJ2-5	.	TGCGCCAGCAGCCAAGGGGTGGGACTGCAAGAGACCCAGTACTTC	CASSQGVGLQETQYF
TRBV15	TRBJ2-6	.	TGTGCCACCAGCAGGGAGGGAGGTGGGGCCAACGTCCTGACTTTC	CATSREGGGANVLTF
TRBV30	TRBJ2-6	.	TGTGCCTGGAGTGACAGGGCGGATTCTGGGGCCAACGTCCTGACTTTC	CAWSDRADSGANVLTF
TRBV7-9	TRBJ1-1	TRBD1	TGTGCCAGCAGCTTTCGGACAGGGGCCTCCTACACTGAAGCTTTCTTT	CASSFRTGASYTEAFF
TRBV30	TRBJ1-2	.	TGTGCCTGGAGTGATATGGGGGGGACGTACGGCTACACCTTC	CAWSDMGGTYGYTF
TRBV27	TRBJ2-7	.	TGTGCCAGCAGTCCCGGGGAGAGCTCCTACGAGCAGTACTTC	CASSPGESSYEQYF
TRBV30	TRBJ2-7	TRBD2	TGTGCCTGGAGCCGCACGTCGAGCGGGGGGTACGAGCAGTACTTC	CAWSRTSSGGYEQYF
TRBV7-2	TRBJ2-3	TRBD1	TGTGCCAGCAGCCCCGGGACAGGGAGACGCACAGATACGCAGTATTTT	CASSPGTGRRTDTQYF
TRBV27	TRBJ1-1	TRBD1	TGTGCCAGCAGTCCAGGACAGGAGATGAACACTGAAGCTTTCTTT	CASSPGQEMNTEAFF
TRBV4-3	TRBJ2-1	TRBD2	TGCGCCAGCAGCCAGGGGACTAGCGTTCCCAATGAGCAGTTCTTC	CASSQGTSVPNEQFF
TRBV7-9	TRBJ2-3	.	TGTGCCAGCAGTCCCATGGACACACACGGGCAGTATTTT	CASSPMDTHGQYF
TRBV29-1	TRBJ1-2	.	TGCAGCGTAGAAGATCATCGGGACTATGGCTACACCTTC	CSVEDHRDYGYTF
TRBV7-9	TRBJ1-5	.	TGTGCCAGCAGCTTAGGGGAGGGTCCGGCGGCCCAGCATTTT	CASSLGEGPAAQHF
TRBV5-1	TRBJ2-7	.	TGCGCCAGCAGTTGGGGGACTCCATCCTACGAGCAGTACTTC	CASSWGTPSYEQYF
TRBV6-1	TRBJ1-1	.	TGTGCCACTCACAGGGCTACGTCGAACACTGAAGCTTTCTTT	CATHRATSNTEAFF
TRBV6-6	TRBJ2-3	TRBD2	TGTGCCAGCACCGGACTAGTTCAAGATACGCAGTATTTT	CASTGLVQDTQYF
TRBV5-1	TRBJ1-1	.	TGCGCCAGCAGCTTGCCAGGGAACACTGAAGCTTTCTTT	CASSLPGNTEAFF
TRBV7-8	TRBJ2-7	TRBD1	TGTGCCAGCAGCCTCAAAAAGGAGTGGCAGGGGGTTTTCTACGAGCAGTACTTC	CASSLKKEWQGVFYEQYF
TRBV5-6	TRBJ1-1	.	TGTGCCAGCTTGGGGGGGTTTATGAACACTGAAGCTTTCTTT	CASLGGFMNTEAFF
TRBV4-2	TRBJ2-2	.	TGTGCCAGCAGCCAAGATAGTGGGAGCACCGGGGAGCTGTTTTTT	CASSQDSGSTGELFF
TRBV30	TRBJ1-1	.	TGTGCCTGGGGTCCTAGGAGGGGTGAAGCTTTCTTT	CAWGPRRGEAFF
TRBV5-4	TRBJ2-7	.	TGTGCCAGCAGCTTGGCCTCCCGGGGAGAGCAGTACTTC	CASSLASRGEQYF
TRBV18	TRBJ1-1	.	TGTGCCAGCTCACCTGACCACGGCGGAACGAACACTGAAGCTTTCTTT	CASSPDHGGTNTEAFF
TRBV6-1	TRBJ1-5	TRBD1	TGTGCCAGCAGTGACCGGACAGGGAGCGTTCTAAGCAATCAGCCCCAGCATTTT	CASSDRTGSVLSNQPQHF
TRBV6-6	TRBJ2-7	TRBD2	TGTGCCAGCAGTTACTCGTTTAGCGGGAGGACCTACGAGCAGTACTTC	CASSYSFSGRTYEQYF
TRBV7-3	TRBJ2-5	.	TGTGCCAGCAGCTTAGCAGGGTCGTCAGGAGAGACCCAGTACTTC	CASSLAGSSGETQYF
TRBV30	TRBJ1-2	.	TGTGCCTGGAGTGTACTTGGTCGTTTCGACTATGGCTACACCTTC	CAWSVLGRFDYGYTF
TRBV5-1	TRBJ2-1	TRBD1	TGCGCCAGCAGCCCGGGGACAGGGTACTACAATGAGCAGTTCTTC	CASSPGTGYYNEQFF
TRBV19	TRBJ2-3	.	TGTGCCAGTAGGACCTCGGAACCGGGAGCCCGCACAGATACGCAGTATTTT	CASRTSEPGARTDTQYF
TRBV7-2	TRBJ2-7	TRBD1	TGTGCCAGCAGCTCTCCGGGACAGGGTAAGGAGCAGTACTTC	CASSSPGQGKEQYF
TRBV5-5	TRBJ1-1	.	TGTGCCAGCAGCTTAACTACACAGGGCCCTGAAGCTTTCTTT	CASSLTTQGPEAFF
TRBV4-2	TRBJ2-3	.	TGTGCCAGCAGCCAAATGACAGGCACAGATACGCAGTATTTT	CASSQMTGTDTQYF
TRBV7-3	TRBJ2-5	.	TGTGCCAGCAGCTTGGGCGGGACCCAAGAGACCCAGTACTTC	CASSLGGTQETQYF